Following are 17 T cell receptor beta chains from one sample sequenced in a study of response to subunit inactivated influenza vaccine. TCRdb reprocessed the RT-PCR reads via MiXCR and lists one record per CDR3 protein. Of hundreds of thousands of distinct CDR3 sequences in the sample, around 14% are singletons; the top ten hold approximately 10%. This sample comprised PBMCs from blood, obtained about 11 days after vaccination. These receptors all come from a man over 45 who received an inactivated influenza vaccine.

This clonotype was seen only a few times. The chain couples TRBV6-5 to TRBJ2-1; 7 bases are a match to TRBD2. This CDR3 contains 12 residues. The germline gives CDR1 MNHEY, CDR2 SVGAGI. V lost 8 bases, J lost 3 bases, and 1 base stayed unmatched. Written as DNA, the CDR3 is TGTGCCAGCGGGGGGGGCTACAATGAGCAGTTCTTC. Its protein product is CASGGGYNEQFF.

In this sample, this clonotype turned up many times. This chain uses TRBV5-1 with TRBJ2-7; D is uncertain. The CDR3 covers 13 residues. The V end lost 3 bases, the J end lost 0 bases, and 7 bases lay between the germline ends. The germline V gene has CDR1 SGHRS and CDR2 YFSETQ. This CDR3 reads CASSSTNSYEQYF. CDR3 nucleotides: TGCGCCAGCAGCTCTACAAACTCCTACGAGCAGTACTTC. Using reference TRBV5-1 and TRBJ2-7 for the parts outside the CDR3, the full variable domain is KAGVTQTPRYLIKTRGQQVTLSCSPISGHRSVSWYQQTPGQGLQFLFEYFSETQRNKGNFPGRFSGRQFSNSRSEMNVSTLELGDSALYLCASSSTNSYEQYFGPGTRLTVT.

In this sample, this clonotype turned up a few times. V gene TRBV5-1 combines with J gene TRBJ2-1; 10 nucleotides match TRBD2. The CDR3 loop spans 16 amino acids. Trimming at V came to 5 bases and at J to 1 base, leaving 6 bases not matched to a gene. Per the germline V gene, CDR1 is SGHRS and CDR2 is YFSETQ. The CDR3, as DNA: TGCGCCAGCAGGGCTAGCGGGAGTCGGTCCTACAATGAGCAGTTCTTC. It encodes CASRASGSRSYNEQFF.

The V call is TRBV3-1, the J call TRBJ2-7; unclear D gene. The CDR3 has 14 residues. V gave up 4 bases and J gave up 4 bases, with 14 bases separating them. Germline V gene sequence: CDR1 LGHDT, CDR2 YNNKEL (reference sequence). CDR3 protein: CASSPLWPRYEQYF. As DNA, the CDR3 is TGTGCCAGCAGCCCCCTTTGGCCGAGGTACGAGCAGTACTTC.

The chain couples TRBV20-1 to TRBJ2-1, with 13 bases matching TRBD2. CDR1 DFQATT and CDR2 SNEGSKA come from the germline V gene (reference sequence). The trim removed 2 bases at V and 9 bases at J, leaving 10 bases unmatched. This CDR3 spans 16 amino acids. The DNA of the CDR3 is TGCAGTGCTAGATTACTAGCGGGAGGGGTGTACGTTGAGCAGTTCTTC. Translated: CSARLLAGGVYVEQFF.

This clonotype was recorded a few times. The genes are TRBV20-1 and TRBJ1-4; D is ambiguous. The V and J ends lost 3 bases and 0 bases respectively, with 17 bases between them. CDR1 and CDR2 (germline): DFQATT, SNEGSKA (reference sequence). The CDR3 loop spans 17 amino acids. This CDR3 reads CSASHRQDLTTNEKLFF. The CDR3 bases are TGCAGTGCTAGTCATCGACAAGACCTTACAACTAATGAAAAACTGTTTTTT.

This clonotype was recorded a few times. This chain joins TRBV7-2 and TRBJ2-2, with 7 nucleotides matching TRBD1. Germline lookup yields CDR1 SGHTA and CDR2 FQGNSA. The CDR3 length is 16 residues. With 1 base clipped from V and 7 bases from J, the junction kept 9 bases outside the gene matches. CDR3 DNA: TGTGCCAGCAGCTTAGGGAACAGGGGCAGTAGCGGGGAGCTGTTTTTT. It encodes CASSLGNRGSSGELFF. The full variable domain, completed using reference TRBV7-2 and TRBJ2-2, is GAGVSQSPSNKVTEKGKDVELRCDPISGHTALYWYRQSLGQGLEFLIYFQGNSAPDKSGLPSDRFSAERTGGSVSTLTIQRTQQEDSAVYLCASSLGNRGSSGELFFGEGSRLTVL.

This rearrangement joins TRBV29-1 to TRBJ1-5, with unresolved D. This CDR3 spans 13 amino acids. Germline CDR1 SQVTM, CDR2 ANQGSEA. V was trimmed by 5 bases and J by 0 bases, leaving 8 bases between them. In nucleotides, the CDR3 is TGCAGCGTTAGTGATAATAGCAATCAGCCCCAGCATTTT. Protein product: CSVSDNSNQPQHF.

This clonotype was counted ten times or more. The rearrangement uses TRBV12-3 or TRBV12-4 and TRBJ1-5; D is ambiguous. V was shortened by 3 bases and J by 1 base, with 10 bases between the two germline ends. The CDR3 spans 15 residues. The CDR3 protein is CASSLSQRSNQPQHF. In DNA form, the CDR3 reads TGTGCCAGCAGTTTGTCACAGAGGAGCAATCAGCCCCAGCATTTT.

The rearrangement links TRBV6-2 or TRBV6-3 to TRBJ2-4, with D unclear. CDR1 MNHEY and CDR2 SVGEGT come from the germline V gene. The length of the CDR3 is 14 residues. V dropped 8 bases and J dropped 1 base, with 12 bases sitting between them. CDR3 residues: CASGLTMAKNIQYF. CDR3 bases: TGTGCCAGCGGTCTGACAATGGCCAAAAACATTCAGTACTTC.

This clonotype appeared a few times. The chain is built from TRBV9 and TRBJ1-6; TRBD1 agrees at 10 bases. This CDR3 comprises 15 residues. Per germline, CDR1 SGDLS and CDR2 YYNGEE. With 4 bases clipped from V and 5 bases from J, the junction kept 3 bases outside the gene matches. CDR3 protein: CASSSGTGDNSPLHF. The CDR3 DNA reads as TGTGCCAGCAGCTCCGGGACAGGGGATAATTCACCCCTCCACTTT.

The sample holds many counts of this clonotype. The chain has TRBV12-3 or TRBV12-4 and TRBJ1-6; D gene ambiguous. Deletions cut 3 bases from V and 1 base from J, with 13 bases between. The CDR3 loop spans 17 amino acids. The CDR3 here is CASSFGPGGSYNSPLHF. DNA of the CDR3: TGTGCCAGCAGTTTCGGTCCGGGAGGATCCTATAATTCACCCCTCCACTTT.

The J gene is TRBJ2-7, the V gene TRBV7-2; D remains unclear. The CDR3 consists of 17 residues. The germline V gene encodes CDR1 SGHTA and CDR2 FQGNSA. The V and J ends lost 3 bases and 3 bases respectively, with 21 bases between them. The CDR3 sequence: CASSFMGSPKDFYEQYF. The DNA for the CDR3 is TGTGCCAGCAGCTTTATGGGTAGTCCAAAAGACTTCTACGAGCAGTACTTC.

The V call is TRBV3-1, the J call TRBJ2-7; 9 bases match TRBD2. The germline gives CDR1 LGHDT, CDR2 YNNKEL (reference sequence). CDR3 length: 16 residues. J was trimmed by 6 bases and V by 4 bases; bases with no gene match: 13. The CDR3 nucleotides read TGTGCCAGCAGCCCCGTTGTGGGACTAGCATGGGGCGAGCAGTACTTC. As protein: CASSPVVGLAWGEQYF.

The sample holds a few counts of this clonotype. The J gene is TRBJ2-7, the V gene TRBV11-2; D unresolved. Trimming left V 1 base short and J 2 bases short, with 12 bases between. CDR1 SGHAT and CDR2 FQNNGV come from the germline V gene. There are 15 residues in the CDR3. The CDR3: CASSLVRGITYEQYF. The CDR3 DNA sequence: TGTGCCAGCAGCTTAGTTCGAGGAATCACCTACGAGCAGTACTTC.

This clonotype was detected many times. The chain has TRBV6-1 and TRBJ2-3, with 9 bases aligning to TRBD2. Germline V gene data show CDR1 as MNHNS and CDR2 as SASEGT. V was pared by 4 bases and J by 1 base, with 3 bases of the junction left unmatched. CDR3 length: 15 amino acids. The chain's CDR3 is CASSVLAGRTDTQYF. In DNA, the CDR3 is TGTGCCAGCAGTGTTCTAGCGGGACGCACAGATACGCAGTATTTT.

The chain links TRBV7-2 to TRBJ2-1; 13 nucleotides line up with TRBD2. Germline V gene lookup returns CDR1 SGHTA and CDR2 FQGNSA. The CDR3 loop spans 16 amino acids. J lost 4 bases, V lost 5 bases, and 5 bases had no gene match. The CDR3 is CASSILAGGLYNEQFF. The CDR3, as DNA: TGTGCCAGCAGCATACTAGCGGGGGGGCTTTACAATGAGCAGTTCTTC. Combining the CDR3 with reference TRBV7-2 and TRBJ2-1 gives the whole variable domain GAGVSQSPSNKVTEKGKDVELRCDPISGHTALYWYRQSLGQGLEFLIYFQGNSAPDKSGLPSDRFSAERTGGSVSTLTIQRTQQEDSAVYLCASSILAGGLYNEQFFGPGTRLTVL.